Below, 23 T cell receptor beta chains from the same sample are listed, as sequenced in a study of blood T cell repertoires in COVID-19. Using immunoSEQ multiplex PCR, the repertoire was profiled, and TCRdb retains in-frame clones only, with some absent. This sample has some 250,000 clones; 81% occur once, and the top ten carry 7.5%. The sample consisted of peripheral blood. Receptors were obtained from a woman of 80 years or more with COVID-19, enrolled during active disease.

This sequence joins TRBV5-1 and TRBJ2-5, with 9 bases that match TRBD1. The junction had 4 bases not matched to a gene; V was cut back by 7 bases and J by 3 bases. The CDR3 is made up of 13 amino acids. Germline CDR1 and CDR2: SGHRS and YFSETQ. This CDR3 reads CASAGQGKETQYF. CDR3 coding DNA: TGCGCCAGCGCGGGACAGGGAAAAGAGACCCAGTACTTC.

V gene TRBV6-5 combines with J gene TRBJ1-6; weak D call: TRBD1 (6 bases). From germline, CDR1 is MNHEY and CDR2 SVGAGI. This CDR3 is built from 13 residues. Trimming stripped 6 bases from V and 8 bases from J, with 11 bases between. The CDR3 DNA is TGTGCCAGCAGACAGGGATGGGATTCACCCCTCCACTTT. Translated, it gives CASRQGWDSPLHF.

This clone was seen only once. J is TRBJ1-5 and V is TRBV5-6; 9 bases agree with TRBD1. Germline V gene data show CDR1 as SGHDT and CDR2 as YYEEEE. Unmatched junction bases numbered 4, after V lost 0 bases and J lost 6 bases. This CDR3 region has 15 residues. The CDR3 region has the DNA TGTGCCAGCAGCTTGGGGGACAGGGTAGCTCAGCCCCAGCATTTT. Translation: CASSLGDRVAQPQHF. Complete variable domain (other parts from reference TRBV5-6 and TRBJ1-5): DAGVTQSPTHLIKTRGQQVTLRCSPKSGHDTVSWYQQALGQGPQFIFQYYEEEERQRGNFPDRFSGHQFPNYSSELNVNALLLGDSALYLCASSLGDRVAQPQHFGDGTRLSIL.

The rearrangement joins TRBV7-3 to TRBJ2-6; TRBD2 might be the D (5 bases). Germline CDR1 reads SGHTA; CDR2 reads FQGTGA. V shed 5 bases and J shed 4 bases, with 15 bases lying between them. This CDR3 has 16 amino acids. CDR3 DNA sequence: TGTGCCAGCAGCCCGACTACAGTGAGGGGGGCCAACGTCCTGACTTTC. Translation gives CASSPTTVRGANVLTF.

On this clone: The same CDR3 can be traced to other DNA sequences in this sample. The chain combines TRBV7-2 with TRBJ2-5; D is perhaps TRBD2 (5 bases). V was pared by 0 bases and J by 4 bases, with 9 bases between. The CDR3 has 14 amino acids. The V gene's germline CDR1 is SGHTA and CDR2 FQGNSA. This CDR3 is CASSLAGGGETQYF. Written as DNA, the CDR3 is TGTGCCAGCAGCTTAGCCGGAGGAGGAGAGACCCAGTACTTC. The full variable domain, rest sourced from reference TRBV7-2 and TRBJ2-5, is GAGVSQSPSNKVTEKGKDVELRCDPISGHTALYWYRQSLGQGLEFLIYFQGNSAPDKSGLPSDRFSAERTGGSVSTLTIQRTQQEDSAVYLCASSLAGGGETQYFGPGTRLLVL.

The genes are TRBV28 and TRBJ2-7; possible D gene TRBD1, 6 bases. The CDR3 length is 12 residues. Trimming took 7 bases from V and 5 from J, leaving 12 bases between them. Germline V CDR1 and CDR2: MDHEN, SYDVKM. In nucleotides, the CDR3 is TGTGCCAGCACCACAGGGTTGGACGAGCAGTACTTC. Translated: CASTTGLDEQYF. The full variable domain, with the rest looked up from reference TRBV28 and TRBJ2-7, is DVKVTQSSRYLVKRTGEKVFLECVQDMDHENMFWYRQDPGLGLRLIYFSYDVKMKEKGDIPEGYSVSREKKERFSLILESASTNQTSMYLCASTTGLDEQYFGPGTRLTVT.

V gene TRBV5-1 combines with J gene TRBJ1-1; 9 bases map to TRBD1. Losses at the gene ends were 4 bases for V and 1 base for J; bases not matched to a gene: 8. CDR1 is SGHRS and CDR2 is YFSETQ in the germline V gene. The CDR3 extends over 16 amino acids. The CDR3: CASSKTRTGANTEAFF. DNA of the CDR3: TGCGCCAGCAGCAAAACCAGGACAGGGGCGAACACTGAAGCTTTCTTT.

In nucleotides, the CDR3 is TGTGCCAGCAGCAACGACAGGTCCCAGCATTTT. It yields the protein CASSNDRSQHF. The rearrangement links TRBV6-6 to TRBJ1-5; tentative D call: TRBD1 (6 bases). The length of the CDR3 is 11 residues. With 6 bases removed from V and 11 bases from J, the gap between germline ends came to 11 bases. Per germline, CDR1 MNHNY and CDR2 SVGAGI (reference sequence).

DNA of the CDR3: TGCAGCGCCGGGACACCACAGTATGGCTACACCTTC. Its translation: CSAGTPQYGYTF. The J gene is TRBJ1-2, the V gene TRBV29-1, with a weak D call TRBD1 (6 bases). The V gene lost 7 bases and the J gene lost 5 bases, with 14 bases spanning the gap. The CDR3 is 12 amino acids. Germline-derived CDR1 and CDR2 are SQVTM and ANQGSEA. The full variable domain, completed using reference TRBV29-1 and TRBJ1-2, is SAVISQKPSRDICQRGTSLTIQCQVDSQVTMMFWYRQQPGQSLTLIATANQGSEATYESGFVIDKFPISRPNLTFSTLTVSNMSPEDSSIYLCSAGTPQYGYTFGSGTRLTVV.

The CDR3 coding sequence is TGTGCCAGCACCCCGGGAGCTTTCTTT. It is translated as CASTPGAFF. The genes are TRBV7-6 and TRBJ1-1, with D unclear. CDR1 SGHVS and CDR2 FNYEAQ come from the germline V gene. This CDR3 is 9 amino acids long. Trimming shortened V by 7 bases and J by 10 bases, and 7 bases separated the two germline ends. The entire variable domain, with the rest obtained from reference TRBV7-6 and TRBJ1-1, is as follows: GAGVSQSPRYKVTKRGQDVALRCDPISGHVSLYWYRQALGQGPEFLTYFNYEAQQDKSGLPNDRFSAERPEGSISTLTIQRTEQRDSAMYRCASTPGAFFGQGTRLTVV.

The chain joins TRBV7-9 to TRBJ2-7; perhaps TRBD2 as D (6 bases). Germline V gene lookup returns CDR1 SEHNR and CDR2 FQNEAQ (reference sequence). The V gene lost 6 bases and the J gene lost 6 bases, with 12 bases spanning the gap. The CDR3 length is 12 residues. CDR3 amino acids: CASSPWGVEQYF. The DNA of the CDR3 is TGTGCCAGCAGTCCCTGGGGGGTCGAGCAGTACTTC.

V and J are TRBV29-1 and TRBJ1-3, with D maybe TRBD1 (6 bases). Germline CDR1 is SQVTM and CDR2 is ANQGSEA. V was shortened by 2 bases and J by 5 bases, with 16 bases between the two germline ends. This CDR3 spans 15 amino acids. CDR3 amino acids: CSVETRIQGRNTIYF. CDR3 coding DNA: TGCAGCGTTGAAACGAGAATACAGGGTCGAAACACCATATATTTT. The variable domain in full, completed from reference TRBV29-1 and TRBJ1-3, reads SAVISQKPSRDICQRGTSLTIQCQVDSQVTMMFWYRQQPGQSLTLIATANQGSEATYESGFVIDKFPISRPNLTFSTLTVSNMSPEDSSIYLCSVETRIQGRNTIYFGEGSWLTVV.

This chain connects TRBV5-1 to TRBJ2-5, with D maybe TRBD1 (5 bases). The CDR3 has 14 amino acids. Trimming took off 0 bases at V and 4 bases at J, with 10 bases between the two ends. Germline lookup yields CDR1 SGHRS and CDR2 YFSETQ. The CDR3 loop reads CASSLGWQGETQYF. The CDR3 DNA reads as TGCGCCAGCAGCTTGGGTTGGCAGGGAGAGACCCAGTACTTC.

This chain links TRBV5-1 with TRBJ1-2, with D hard to call. Trimming stripped 0 bases from V and 0 bases from J, with 12 bases between. The CDR3 totals 16 residues. Looked up from germline, CDR1 is SGHRS and CDR2 is YFSETQ. Here the CDR3 reads CASSLVGEYSNYGYTF. In DNA, the CDR3 is TGCGCCAGCAGCTTGGTAGGAGAATATTCTAACTATGGCTACACCTTC.

The chain employs TRBV5-1 and TRBJ1-2, with D uncertain. Germline V gene lookup returns CDR1 SGHRS and CDR2 YFSETQ. CDR3 length: 13 amino acids. V was cut by 2 bases and J by 6 bases, with 11 bases left in between. CDR3: CASSFEGGDGYTF. Written as DNA, the CDR3 is TGCGCCAGCAGCTTCGAGGGTGGGGATGGCTACACCTTC.

This rearrangement joins TRBV5-1 to TRBJ2-5, with 7 bases fitting TRBD2. Trimming cost V 0 bases and J 5 bases; bases outside gene matches: 7. Germline loops: CDR1 SGHRS, CDR2 YFSETQ. The CDR3 extends over 15 amino acids. In DNA, the CDR3 is TGCGCCAGCAGCTTGGCCCCAGCGGGACTGGAGACCCAGTACTTC. Translated, it gives CASSLAPAGLETQYF. Supplemented by reference TRBV5-1 and TRBJ2-5, the full variable domain reads KAGVTQTPRYLIKTRGQQVTLSCSPISGHRSVSWYQQTPGQGLQFLFEYFSETQRNKGNFPGRFSGRQFSNSRSEMNVSTLELGDSALYLCASSLAPAGLETQYFGPGTRLLVL.

This chain links TRBV5-1 with TRBJ1-1; TRBD1 is a possible D gene (6 bases). Between the trimmed V and J ends, which lost 7 bases and 0 bases, there was a span of 16 bases. Germline loops: CDR1 SGHRS, CDR2 YFSETQ. The CDR3 has 15 residues. The CDR3: CASFRDTHMNTEAFF. CDR3 nucleotides: TGCGCCAGCTTCCGGGACACACACATGAACACTGAAGCTTTCTTT.

This clone was recorded once. The chain couples TRBV7-9 to TRBJ1-1; D is possibly TRBD1 (5 bases). This CDR3 spans 18 amino acids. V lost 5 bases and J 5 bases, leaving 27 bases between the germline ends. Per germline, CDR1 SEHNR and CDR2 FQNEAQ (reference sequence). CDR3 amino acids: CASSRLGVVGARGTEAFF. CDR3 coding DNA: TGTGCCAGCAGCCGCCTAGGGGTAGTAGGAGCGCGGGGAACTGAAGCTTTCTTT.

The V gene is TRBV4-1, the J gene TRBJ1-2, with unresolved D. V lost 3 bases and J lost 4, with 18 bases in between. There are 16 residues in the CDR3. CDR1 and CDR2 (germline): MGHRA, YSYEKL. For the CDR3, the DNA is TGCGCCAGCAGCCAGACCTTCGGACTGGGCAGCTATGGCTACACCTTC. Its protein product is CASSQTFGLGSYGYTF.

The chain has TRBV2 and TRBJ1-5, with 8 bases matching TRBD1. CDR1 and CDR2 from the germline V gene are SNHLY and FYNNEI. The CDR3 contains 13 residues. V trimming: 9 bases; J trimming: 6 bases; junction bases outside the gene matches: 7. CDR3 bases: TGTGCCAGTAACAGGGGGGAAGGTCAGCCCCAGCATTTT. Protein sequence: CASNRGEGQPQHF.

About this clone itself: This likely comes from a read error, as the CDR3 has no conserved phenylalanine or tryptophan at its end. The gene calls are TRBV7-9 and TRBJ2-3; TRBD2 matches 7 bases. The CDR3 is 14 residues long. Germline V gene sequence: CDR1 SEHNR, CDR2 FQNEAQ (reference sequence). The trim removed 0 bases at V and 10 bases at J, leaving 7 bases unmatched. CDR3 nucleotides: TGTGCCAGCAGCTTAGCCGCACCGGGACTACCGCAGTATTCT. Its translation: CASSLAAPGLPQYS.

This sequence joins TRBV29-1 and TRBJ2-3, with D hard to call. The CDR3 extends over 12 amino acids. From germline, CDR1 is SQVTM and CDR2 ANQGSEA. The V end was cut by 6 bases, the J end by 1 base, with 8 bases between. CDR3 region: CSVLDGTDTQYF. CDR3 sequence (DNA): TGCAGCGTCCTAGACGGCACAGATACGCAGTATTTT.

The V and J genes are TRBV5-1 and TRBJ1-1; D is unclear. The germline CDR1 and CDR2 sequences are SGHRS and YFSETQ. Trimming shortened V by 4 bases and J by 2 bases, and 9 bases separated the two germline ends. This CDR3 has 13 amino acids. CDR3 nucleotide sequence: TGCGCCAGCAGCCAGGTCACTAACACTGAAGCTTTCTTT. As protein: CASSQVTNTEAFF.